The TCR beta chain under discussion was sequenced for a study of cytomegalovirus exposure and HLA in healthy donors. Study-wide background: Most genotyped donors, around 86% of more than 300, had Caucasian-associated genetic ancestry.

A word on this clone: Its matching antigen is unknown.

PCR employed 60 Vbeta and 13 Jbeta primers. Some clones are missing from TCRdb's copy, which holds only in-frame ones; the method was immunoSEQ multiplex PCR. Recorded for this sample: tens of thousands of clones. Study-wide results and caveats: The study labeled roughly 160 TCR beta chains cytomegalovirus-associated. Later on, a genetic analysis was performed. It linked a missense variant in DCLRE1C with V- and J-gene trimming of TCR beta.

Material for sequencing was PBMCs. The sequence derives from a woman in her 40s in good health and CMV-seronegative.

The DNA of the CDR3 is TGTGCCAGCAGTGGAGCCCCGGGGACAGACCCACGAGAGACCCAGTACTTC. Protein: CASSGAPGTDPRETQYF. The chain couples TRBV2 to TRBJ2-5; 7 bases are shared with TRBD1. CDR1 is SNHLY, CDR2 FYNNEI, per germline. The CDR3 length is 17 residues. V lost 4 bases and J lost 4; bases outside the gene matches: 15.